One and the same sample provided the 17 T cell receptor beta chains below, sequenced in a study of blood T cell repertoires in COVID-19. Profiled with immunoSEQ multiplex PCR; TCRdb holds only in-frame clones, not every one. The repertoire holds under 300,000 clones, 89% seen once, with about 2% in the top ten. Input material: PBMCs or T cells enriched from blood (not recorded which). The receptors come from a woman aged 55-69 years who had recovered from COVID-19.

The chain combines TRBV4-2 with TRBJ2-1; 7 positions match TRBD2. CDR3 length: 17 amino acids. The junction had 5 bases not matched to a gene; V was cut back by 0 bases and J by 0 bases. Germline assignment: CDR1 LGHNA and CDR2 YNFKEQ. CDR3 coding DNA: TGTGCCAGCAGCCAAGATGCTAGCGGACCCTCCTACAATGAGCAGTTCTTC. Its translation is CASSQDASGPSYNEQFF.

CDR3 DNA sequence: TGTGCCAGCTTGACACAGGGTACCACTGAAGCTTTCTTT. This encodes CASLTQGTTEAFF. The genes are TRBV18 and TRBJ1-1; D may be TRBD1 (6 bases). This CDR3 region has 13 residues. Trimming shortened V by 7 bases and J by 4 bases, and 13 bases separated the two germline ends. CDR1 is KGHSH and CDR2 is LQKENI in the germline V gene.

CDR3 nucleotides: TGTGCCAGCAGCTTAGGTCCTTTTCCTGAAGCTTTCTTT. Protein: CASSLGPFPEAFF. The chain combines TRBV7-2 with TRBJ1-1; D call uncertain. The CDR3 sequence is 13 residues long. The germline CDR1 and CDR2 sequences are SGHTA and FQGNSA. V dropped 1 base and J dropped 6 bases, with 9 bases sitting between them.

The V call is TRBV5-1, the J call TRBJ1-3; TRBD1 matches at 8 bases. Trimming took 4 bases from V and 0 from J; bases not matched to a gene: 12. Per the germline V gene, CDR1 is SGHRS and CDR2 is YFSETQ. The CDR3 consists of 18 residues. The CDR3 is CASSRTSGTGNSGNTIYF. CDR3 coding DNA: TGCGCCAGCAGCCGAACTTCCGGGACAGGCAACTCTGGAAACACCATATATTTT.

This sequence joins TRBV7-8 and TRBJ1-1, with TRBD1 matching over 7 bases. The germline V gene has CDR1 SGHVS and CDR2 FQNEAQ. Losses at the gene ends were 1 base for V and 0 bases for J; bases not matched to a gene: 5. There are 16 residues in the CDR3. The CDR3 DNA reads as TGTGCCAGCAGCTTAGTGAGGGGGCTCTTGAACACTGAAGCTTTCTTT. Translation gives CASSLVRGLLNTEAFF.

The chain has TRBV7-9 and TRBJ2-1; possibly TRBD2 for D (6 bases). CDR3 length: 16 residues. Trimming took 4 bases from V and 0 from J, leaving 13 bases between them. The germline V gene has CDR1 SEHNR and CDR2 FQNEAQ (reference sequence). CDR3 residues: CASSSFREPSYNEQFF. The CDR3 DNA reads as TGTGCCAGCAGCTCGTTCCGGGAGCCCTCCTACAATGAGCAGTTCTTC. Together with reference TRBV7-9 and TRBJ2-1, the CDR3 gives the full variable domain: DTGVSQNPRHKITKRGQNVTFRCDPISEHNRLYWYRQTLGQGPEFLTYFQNEAQLEKSRLLSDRFSAERPKGSFSTLEIQRTEQGDSAMYLCASSSFREPSYNEQFFGPGTRLTVL.

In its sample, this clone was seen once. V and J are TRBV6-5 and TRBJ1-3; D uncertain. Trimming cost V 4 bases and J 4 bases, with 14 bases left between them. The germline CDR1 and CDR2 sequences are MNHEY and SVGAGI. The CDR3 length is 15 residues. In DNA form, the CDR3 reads TGTGCCAGCAGTTTCTACCCGGCGGGGGGAAACACCATATATTTT. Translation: CASSFYPAGGNTIYF.

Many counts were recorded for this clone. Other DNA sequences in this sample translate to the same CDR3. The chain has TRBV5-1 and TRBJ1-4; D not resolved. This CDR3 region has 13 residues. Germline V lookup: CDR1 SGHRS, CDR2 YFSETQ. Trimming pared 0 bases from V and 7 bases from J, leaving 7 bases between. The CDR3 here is CASSLGVAEKLFF. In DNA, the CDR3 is TGCGCCAGCAGCTTGGGAGTTGCTGAAAAACTGTTTTTT. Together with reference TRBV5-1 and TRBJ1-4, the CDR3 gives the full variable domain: KAGVTQTPRYLIKTRGQQVTLSCSPISGHRSVSWYQQTPGQGLQFLFEYFSETQRNKGNFPGRFSGRQFSNSRSEMNVSTLELGDSALYLCASSLGVAEKLFFGSGTQLSVL.

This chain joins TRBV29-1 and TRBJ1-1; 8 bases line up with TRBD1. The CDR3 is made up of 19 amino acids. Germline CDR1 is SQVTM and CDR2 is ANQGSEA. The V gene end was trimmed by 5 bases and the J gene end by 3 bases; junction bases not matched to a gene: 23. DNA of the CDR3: TGCAGCGTTTCTCAAGGCAGGGGGCAAATTCGTTACCGGGACACTGAAGCTTTCTTT. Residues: CSVSQGRGQIRYRDTEAFF. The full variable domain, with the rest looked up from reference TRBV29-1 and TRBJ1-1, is SAVISQKPSRDICQRGTSLTIQCQVDSQVTMMFWYRQQPGQSLTLIATANQGSEATYESGFVIDKFPISRPNLTFSTLTVSNMSPEDSSIYLCSVSQGRGQIRYRDTEAFFGQGTRLTVV.

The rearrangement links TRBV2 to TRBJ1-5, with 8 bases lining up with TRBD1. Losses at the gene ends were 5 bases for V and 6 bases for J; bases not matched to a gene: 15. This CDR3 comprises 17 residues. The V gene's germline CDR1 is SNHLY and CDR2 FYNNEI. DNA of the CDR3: TGTGCCAGCAGTTCCACTCGACAGGGGAGTCACGCTCAGCCCCAGCATTTT. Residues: CASSSTRQGSHAQPQHF.

CDR3 DNA: TGTGCCAGCACAAGGGGCAGGGGTAGAGGAGAGACCCAGTACTTC. The encoded protein is CASTRGRGRGETQYF. The rearrangement uses TRBV27 and TRBJ2-5, with D perhaps matching TRBD1 (6 bases). The V end lost 7 bases, the J end lost 4 bases, and 19 bases lay between the germline ends. Germline CDR1 is MNHEY and CDR2 is SMNVEV (reference sequence). This CDR3 has 15 residues.

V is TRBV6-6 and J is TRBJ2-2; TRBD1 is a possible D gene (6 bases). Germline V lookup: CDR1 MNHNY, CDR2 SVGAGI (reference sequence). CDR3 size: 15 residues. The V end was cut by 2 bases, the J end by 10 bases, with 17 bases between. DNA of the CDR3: TGTGCCAGCAGTTACAATCCCAGGGGCGGTGAGGAGCTGTTTTTT. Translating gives CASSYNPRGGEELFF.

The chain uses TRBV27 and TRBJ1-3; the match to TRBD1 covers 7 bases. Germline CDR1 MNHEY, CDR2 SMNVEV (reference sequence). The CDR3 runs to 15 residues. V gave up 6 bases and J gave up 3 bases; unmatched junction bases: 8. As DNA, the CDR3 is TGTGCCAGCAGCGAAGACAGGGCAGATGGAAACACCATATATTTT. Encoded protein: CASSEDRADGNTIYF.

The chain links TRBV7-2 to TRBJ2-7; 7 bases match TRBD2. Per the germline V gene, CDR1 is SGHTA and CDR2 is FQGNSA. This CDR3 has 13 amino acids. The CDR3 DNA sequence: TGTCCCGGGTTGGGGCGGGAGCCGAACGAGCAGTACTTC. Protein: CPGLGREPNEQYF. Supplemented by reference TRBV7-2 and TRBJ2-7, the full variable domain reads GAGVSQSPSNKVTEKGKDVELRCDPISGHTALYWYRQSLGQGLEFLIYFQGNSAPDKSGLPSDRFSAERTGGSVSTLTIQRTQQEDSAVYLCPGLGREPNEQYFGPGTRLTVT.

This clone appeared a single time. CDR3 nucleotide sequence: TGTGCCAGCAGTTCGTCGGGAGGGGGTTACGGCTACACCTTC. Translation gives CASSSSGGGYGYTF. This chain uses TRBV28 with TRBJ1-2; a possible D gene is TRBD1 (6 bases). This CDR3 comprises 14 residues. V lost 4 bases, J lost 8 bases, and 17 bases lay in between. Germline V lookup: CDR1 MDHEN, CDR2 SYDVKM.

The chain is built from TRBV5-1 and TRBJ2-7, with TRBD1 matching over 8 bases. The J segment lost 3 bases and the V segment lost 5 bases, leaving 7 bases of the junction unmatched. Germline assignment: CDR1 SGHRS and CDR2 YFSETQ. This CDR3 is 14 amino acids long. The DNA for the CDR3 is TGCGCCAGCAGAACCGGGACAGGAGGCTACGAGCAGTACTTC. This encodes CASRTGTGGYEQYF.

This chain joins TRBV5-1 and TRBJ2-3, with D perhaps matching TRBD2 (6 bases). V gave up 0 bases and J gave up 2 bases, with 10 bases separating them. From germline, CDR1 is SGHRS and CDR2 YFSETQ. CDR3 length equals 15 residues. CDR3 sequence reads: CASSLGGDHTDTQYF. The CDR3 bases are TGCGCCAGCAGCTTGGGGGGGGACCACACAGATACGCAGTATTTT.